These T cell receptor beta chains were read from a single sample in a study of graft-versus-host responses after intestinal transplantation. TCRdb keeps only in-frame clones here, not all; method: immunoSEQ multiplex PCR. The sample has over 75,000 clones; 92% are singletons. What these receptors recognize is not known. The sequences come from unstimulated CD8+ T cells sorted from spleen or lymph node cells, collected before transplant. The source of these receptors is a human donor who was the organ donor for an intestinal transplant. Both conserved end residues are part of each CDR3.

TRBV27	TRBJ2-6	CASRPTGGAGGANVLTF
TRBV5-4	TRBJ1-1	CASSSPTGGANTEAFF
TRBV7-3	TRBJ2-5	CASSSGGSQETQYF
TRBV13	TRBJ2-1	CASSTGYYNEQFF
TRBV15	TRBJ1-5	CATSSGGVSNQPQHF
TRBV11-2	TRBJ2-7	CASSSRGLAGVYEQYF
TRBV28	TRBJ2-7	CASSPRDWSYEQYF
TRBV7-9	TRBJ1-1	CASSPLGGTEAFF
TRBV6-5	TRBJ2-5	CASRNSGDQETQYF
TRBV2	TRBJ2-7	CASSVYGGPYEQYF
TRBV13	TRBJ2-7	CASSATGLWDYEQYF
TRBV13	TRBJ1-1	CASSRDRGRAFF
TRBV7-9	TRBJ1-4	CASSLTETGLTNEKLFF
TRBV4-1	TRBJ2-1	CASSPPLVERGRKNEQFF
TRBV10-3	TRBJ2-7	CATLAGEGEQYF
TRBV27	TRBJ2-7	CASSLRGGLEQYF
TRBV7-8	TRBJ2-7	CASSFEATISYEQYF
TRBV2	TRBJ2-5	CASNPGVEGETQYF
TRBV5-4	TRBJ2-7	CASSLGTGPEQYF
TRBV6-5	TRBJ2-2	CASSNDRVVGGELFF
TRBV10-3	TRBJ1-1	CAISEPGQGIWNTEAFF
TRBV7-3	TRBJ2-1	CASSILAGAYNEQFF
TRBV28	TRBJ2-3	CASSSVPRQGATDTQYF
TRBV5-5	TRBJ2-1	CASSSGAYNEQFF
TRBV5-6	TRBJ1-2	CASSLGGQPYGYTF
TRBV7-2	TRBJ1-1	CASSLAGVAFF
TRBV28	TRBJ2-1	CASSFGDNEQFF
TRBV28	TRBJ2-1	CASSLGQQYNEQFF
TRBV13	TRBJ2-3	CASSEQGSDTQYF
TRBV7-6	TRBJ1-3	CASSPSYGTGGPPAYSGNTIYF
TRBV15	TRBJ1-4	CATSLDRGGEKLFF
TRBV27	TRBJ2-7	CASSLSPPGLAGDYEQYF
TRBV4-1	TRBJ2-6	CASSQRDRVGANVLTF
TRBV9	TRBJ2-1	CASTPSSGIYNEQFF
TRBV7-9	TRBJ2-1	CASSLSGRAYEQFF
TRBV27	TRBJ2-1	CASSKRSGGVQNEQFF
TRBV7-6	TRBJ1-1	CASSSSQGRNTEAFF
TRBV28	TRBJ1-5	CASSAVWTGSNQPQHF
TRBV6-1	TRBJ2-3	CASSERQGPDTQYF
TRBV28	TRBJ1-2	CASRAGTGGYGYTF
TRBV5-1	TRBJ2-7	CASSFGLADPYEQYF
TRBV7-9	TRBJ2-3	CASSPWREWVTDTQYF
TRBV10-1	TRBJ2-7	CASLSIRGFDEQYF
TRBV5-5	TRBJ2-1	CASSFSGRANLVDEQFF
TRBV19	TRBJ1-2	CASSLQESTLYGYTF
TRBV6-6	TRBJ1-6	CASSYSRGLPLHF
TRBV29-1	TRBJ2-1	CSVRAGRHYNEQFF
TRBV7-2	TRBJ2-7	CASSFSGGAYEQYF
TRBV7-2	TRBJ1-2	CAISTDPNYGYTF
TRBV4-2	TRBJ2-5	CASSQGLAEETQYF
TRBV5-5	TRBJ2-2	CASSLQRTGITGELFF
TRBV5-6	TRBJ1-6	CASSLQTGKSPLHF
TRBV28	TRBJ2-3	CASSTGTSEGTDTQYF
TRBV30	TRBJ2-2	CACSGNTGELFF
TRBV28	TRBJ2-7	CASSFERDFHSYEQYF